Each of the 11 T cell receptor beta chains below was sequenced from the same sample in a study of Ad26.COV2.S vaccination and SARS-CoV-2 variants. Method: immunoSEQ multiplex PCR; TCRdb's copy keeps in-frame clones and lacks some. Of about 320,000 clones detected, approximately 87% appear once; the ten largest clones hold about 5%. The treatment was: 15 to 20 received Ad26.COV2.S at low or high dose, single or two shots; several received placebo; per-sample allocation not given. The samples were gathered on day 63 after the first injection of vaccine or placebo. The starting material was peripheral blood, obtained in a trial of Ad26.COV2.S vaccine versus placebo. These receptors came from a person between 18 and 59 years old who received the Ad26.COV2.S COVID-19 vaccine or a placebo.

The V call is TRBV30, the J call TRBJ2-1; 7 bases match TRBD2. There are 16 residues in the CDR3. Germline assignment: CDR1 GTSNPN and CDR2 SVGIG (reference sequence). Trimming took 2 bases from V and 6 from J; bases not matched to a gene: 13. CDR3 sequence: CAWSPRVRLALNEQFF. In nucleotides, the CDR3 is TGTGCCTGGAGTCCACGGGTACGACTAGCCCTCAATGAGCAGTTCTTC.

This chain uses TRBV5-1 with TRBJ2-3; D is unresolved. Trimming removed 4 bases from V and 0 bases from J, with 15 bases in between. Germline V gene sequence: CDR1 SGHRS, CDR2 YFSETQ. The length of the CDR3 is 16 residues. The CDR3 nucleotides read TGCGCCAGCAGCCCAACCCTTATGAGTAGCACAGATACGCAGTATTTT. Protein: CASSPTLMSSTDTQYF. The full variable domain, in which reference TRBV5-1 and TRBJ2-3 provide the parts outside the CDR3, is KAGVTQTPRYLIKTRGQQVTLSCSPISGHRSVSWYQQTPGQGLQFLFEYFSETQRNKGNFPGRFSGRQFSNSRSEMNVSTLELGDSALYLCASSPTLMSSTDTQYFGPGTRLTVL.

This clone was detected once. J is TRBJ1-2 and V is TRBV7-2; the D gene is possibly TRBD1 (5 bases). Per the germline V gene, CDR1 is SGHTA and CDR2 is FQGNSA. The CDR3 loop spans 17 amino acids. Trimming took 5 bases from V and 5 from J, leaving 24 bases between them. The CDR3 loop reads CASSTLGGWGEGYGYTF. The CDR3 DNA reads TGTGCCAGCAGCACCCTTGGCGGGTGGGGGGAAGGATATGGCTACACCTTC.

CDR3 loop: CASNGGTGGTDTQYF. Written as DNA, the CDR3 is TGTGCCAGCAATGGGGGAACGGGGGGCACAGATACGCAGTATTTT. The chain carries TRBV6-6 and TRBJ2-3; the D gene is possibly TRBD2 (6 bases). The germline V gene has CDR1 MNHNY and CDR2 SVGAGI (reference sequence). The V gene lost 7 bases and the J gene lost 1 base, with 15 bases spanning the gap. This CDR3 is 15 amino acids long.

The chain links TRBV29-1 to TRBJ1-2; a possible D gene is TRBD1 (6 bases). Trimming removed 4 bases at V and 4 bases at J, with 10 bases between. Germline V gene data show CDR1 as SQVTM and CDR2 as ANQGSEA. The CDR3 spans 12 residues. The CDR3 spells CSVGGQTYGYTF. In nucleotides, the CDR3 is TGCAGCGTTGGCGGACAGACCTATGGCTACACCTTC.

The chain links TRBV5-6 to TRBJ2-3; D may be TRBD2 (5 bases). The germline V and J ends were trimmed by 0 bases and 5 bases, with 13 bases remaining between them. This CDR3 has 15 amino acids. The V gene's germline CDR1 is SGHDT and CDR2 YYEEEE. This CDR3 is CASSLGGERRDTQYF. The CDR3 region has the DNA TGTGCCAGCAGCTTGGGTGGGGAGCGGAGAGATACGCAGTATTTT.

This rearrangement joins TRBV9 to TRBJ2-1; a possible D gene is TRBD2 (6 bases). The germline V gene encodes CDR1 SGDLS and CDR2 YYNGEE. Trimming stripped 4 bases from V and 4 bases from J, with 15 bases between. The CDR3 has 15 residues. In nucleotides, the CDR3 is TGTGCCAGCAGCCCCCGGGAGAAGTCTTACAATGAGCAGTTCTTC. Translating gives CASSPREKSYNEQFF.

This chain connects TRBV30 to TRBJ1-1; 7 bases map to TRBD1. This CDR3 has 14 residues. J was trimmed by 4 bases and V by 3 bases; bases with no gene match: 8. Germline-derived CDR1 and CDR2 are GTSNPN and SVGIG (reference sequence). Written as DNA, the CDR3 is TGTGCCTGGAGGAGGGACAGAAGGGGCACTGAAGCTTTCTTT. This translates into CAWRRDRRGTEAFF.

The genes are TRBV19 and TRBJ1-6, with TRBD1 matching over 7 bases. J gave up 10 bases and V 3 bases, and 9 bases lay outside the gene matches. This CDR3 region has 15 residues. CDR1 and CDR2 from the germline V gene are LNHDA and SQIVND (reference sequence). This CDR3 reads CASSMNRGTMSPLHF. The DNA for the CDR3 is TGTGCCAGTAGTATGAACAGGGGCACGATGTCACCCCTCCACTTT.

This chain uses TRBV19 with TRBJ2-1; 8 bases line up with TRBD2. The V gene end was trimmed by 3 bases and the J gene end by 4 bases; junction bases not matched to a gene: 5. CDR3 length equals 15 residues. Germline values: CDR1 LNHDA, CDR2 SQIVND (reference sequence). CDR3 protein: CASSITGGRYNEQFF. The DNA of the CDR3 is TGTGCCAGTAGTATCACGGGAGGGAGGTACAATGAGCAGTTCTTC.

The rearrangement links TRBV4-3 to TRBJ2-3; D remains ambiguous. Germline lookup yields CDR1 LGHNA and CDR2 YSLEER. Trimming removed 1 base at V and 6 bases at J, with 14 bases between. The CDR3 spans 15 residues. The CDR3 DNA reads TGCGCCAGCAGCCAAGGGCCCTCCTCCCCTGATACGCAGTATTTT. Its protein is CASSQGPSSPDTQYF.